This T cell receptor beta chain was identified during a study of T cells in Graves' hyperthyroidism and ophthalmopathy (dated by TCRdb to the late 2010s). Turning to the overall study: Peripheral blood was collected at initial diagnosis, before any treatment. A discovery cohort of roughly 100 patients, 43 with Graves' ophthalmopathy and about 58 with stable Graves' hyperthyroidism, was used to find distinguishing TCR V-J signatures. Whether ophthalmopathy could be predicted prospectively was tested in an independent validation cohort made up of roughly 20 hyperthyroidism patients plus 17 patients who later progressed to ophthalmopathy. The 95 to 100 discovery patients were randomly divided into training and test sets at a 7:3 ratio. In several Graves' hyperthyroidism patients, the study also compared T-cell repertoires from thyroid tissue with T-cell repertoires from blood. After sampling, hyperthyroidism patients received methimazole starting at 30 mg daily, and ophthalmopathy patients received high-dose intravenous methylprednisolone. According to the paper, TCR Vbeta CDR3 sequencing was carried out on roughly 130 peripheral blood samples, which came from approximately 43 ophthalmopathy, around 75 hyperthyroidism and about 17 progressor patients.

There are many counts of this clonotype. The antigen it recognizes is unknown. No much larger clone is present one base from it, and per-base qualities are unavailable. The full study reports these points: Sample size was not statistically predetermined, and blinding of investigators to group allocation was not performed. In cross-validation, a model built on a 13 V-J signature told ophthalmopathy apart from stable hyperthyroidism with under 90% sensitivity and approximately 81% specificity, and in testing the same model reached 80%/75%. Most expanded thyroid clonotypes (frequency above 0.001) were also detected in blood, a finding suggesting that blood repertoires may reflect thyroid immune responses. In validation, the model predicted progression to ophthalmopathy with around 71% sensitivity and less than 75% specificity, a median of 6.5 months before onset.

Ends trimmed: V by 4 bases, J by 1 base; bases unmatched to a gene: 5. The CDR1 and CDR2 encoded by the germline V gene are SGHRS and YFSETQ. The CDR3, cysteine through phenylalanine, is 16 amino acids long. Only the CDR3 DNA is retained, 48 bases long and in frame from the first base. Ophthalmopathy patients had moderately to severely active disease, with a Clinical Activity Score of 3 or more, a NOSPECS grade of 4 or more, and a disease duration of less than 3 months. Patients with uncontrolled infections, other autoimmune diseases, pregnancy or lactation were excluded. Diagnoses were based on clinical symptoms, serum thyroxine and TRAb, thyroid ultrasound and orbital computed tomography. PBMCs were isolated from more than 8 ml of fresh peripheral blood by Ficoll-Paque density gradient centrifugation. Total RNA was extracted using Trizol reagent, and RNA quality was assessed on an Agilent 2100 Bioanalyzer.

The TCR beta CDR3 regions were amplified from the RNA transcripts. For the first round of RT-PCR on the TCR CDR3, the HTBI primer set was used together with the Qiagen OneStep RT-PCR kit. The libraries were constructed in a second round of multiplex PCR and then size-selected and purified. The libraries were sequenced on an Illumina HiSeq2000 using paired-end 100 bp reads. The paper's processing steps were these. Raw data were processed with SOAPnuke, discarding reads with adapters, uncalled bases, mean Phred below 15, or no exact constant-primer or identifier match. COPE v1.2.5 was used to merge high-quality paired reads, and clonotypes were defined as unique nucleotide sequences. MiTCR v1.1 was used to align clonotypes to the IMGT TRBV, TRBD and TRBJ reference segments. Analysis was restricted to V-J combinations with a frequency above 0.0001, which covered 99.2% of repertoires. A TCS score was defined as the ratio of F50 (clonal expansion) to E x V (chaos), with BLOSUM62-based TCRdist applied between CDR3 peptides within each V-J. Welch's t-statistics and random forest reduced roughly 530 V-J features to 10 to 15, which were used in a naive Bayes classifier (R e1071). Clones were called with MiXCR by TCRdb after fastp trimmed the public reads at Q25, and only in-frame beta chains were retained. Every distinct CDR3 protein forms one entry, paired with its most common genes and DNA. TCRdb assigned the V and J calls; the authors' analysis was not used. The sample profile shows about 640,000 distinct CDR3 sequences; 20% of them were found once. Of the sample, under 35% falls within the top ten clones.

This clonotype was obtained from a man under 40 with Graves' ophthalmopathy. The sample taken for sequencing was blood. The chain uses TRBV5-1 and TRBJ1-1; 12 central nucleotides agree with TRBD1. The DNA is as follows: TGCGCCAGCAGCCGAGGGACAGGGGGCAGGAACACTGAAGCTTTCTTT. Translated, this gives CASSRGTGGRNTEAFF.